This is a list of T cell receptor beta chains from one sample in a study of CD8 T cells in ankylosing spondylitis. TCRdb recomputed calls from the 5' RACE reads with MiXCR, one row per CDR3 protein. The sample comprises 150,000 or so distinct CDR3 sequences, around a third of which are singletons, and 4.5% to 6% rests with the top ten. Sample: synovial fluid, either unsorted or a sorted T cell fraction (not recorded which). All receptors come from a male donor with ankylosing spondylitis. Both conserved end residues are part of each CDR3. Clone size is shown for a subset of rows, as once, few, many or a class of expanded clone.

j_call | clone_size | v_call | cdr3_aa
TRBJ2-1 | - | TRBV12-3/TRBV12-4 | CASSKTSGNYNEQFF
TRBJ2-3 | few | TRBV5-6 | CASSIWTSGSTDTQYF
TRBJ2-1 | many | TRBV28 | CASSFRTSRHVF
TRBJ1-2 | - | TRBV6-5 | CASSYGGTTRGNGYTF
TRBJ1-2 | - | TRBV11-2 | CASSYKITGTGESHGYTF
TRBJ2-5 | many | TRBV7-7 | CASSLTGVGETQYF
TRBJ2-4 | - | TRBV24-1 | CATVTPGQGTKNIQYF
TRBJ1-6 | - | TRBV7-3 | CASSLVGLGSPLHF
TRBJ2-7 | - | TRBV20-1 | CSATPDKPPYEQYF
TRBJ2-3 | - | TRBV20-1 | CSAPRLAEGGDTQYF
TRBJ2-3 | - | TRBV20-1 | CSARPGTKSTDTQYF
TRBJ1-2 | - | TRBV7-6 | CASSLAPDRSGYTF
TRBJ1-5 | - | TRBV6-5 | CASSYSGGEQPQHF
TRBJ1-5 | - | TRBV20-1 | CSARDTSPQPQHF
TRBJ2-7 | many | TRBV9 | CASSVAGGQTYEQYF
TRBJ1-1 | - | TRBV2 | CASILQGANTEAFF
TRBJ1-2 | many | TRBV6-1 | CASRELGGGKSYGYTF
TRBJ2-7 | few | TRBV5-1 | CASSQDTSSYEQYF
TRBJ2-7 | - | TRBV20-1 | CSASSLRGQKGAEQYF
TRBJ2-5 | - | TRBV29-1 | CSVENPLGETQYF
TRBJ1-2 | few | TRBV5-1 | CASSWVGDYGYTF
TRBJ1-1 | - | TRBV29-1 | CSVWSTANTEAFF
TRBJ2-3 | few | TRBV6-1 | CASSRTRSGGGTQYF
TRBJ2-7 | few | TRBV6-1 | CASSVWGEGEQYF
TRBJ1-2 | - | TRBV19 | CASSTVPVYGYTF
TRBJ1-5 | - | TRBV12-3/TRBV12-4 | CASTKRGGQGERSNQPQHF
TRBJ2-5 | - | TRBV10-3 | CAISEKQHQETQYF
TRBJ2-7 | few | TRBV5-1 | CASSLRAEPYEQYF
TRBJ2-5 | - | TRBV7-9 | CASSLASGSGETQYF
TRBJ2-3 | many | TRBV5-1 | CASSLRWGGTDTQYF
TRBJ1-3 | - | TRBV6-1 | CASSPDRVQGNTIYF
TRBJ1-2 | - | TRBV3-1 | CASSRTGQDYGYTF
TRBJ1-5 | - | TRBV4-3 | CASSQDPRRPGQGNHWPQHF
TRBJ2-2 | - | TRBV21-1 | CASSPKGGNTGELFF
TRBJ1-1 | - | TRBV12-3/TRBV12-4 | CASSPLLGKEVNTEAFF
TRBJ2-7 | many | TRBV20-1 | CSARDIRQGTYEQYF
TRBJ2-7 | few | TRBV2 | CASRVIYEQYF
TRBJ2-1 | few | TRBV5-1 | CASSLEPSSYNEQFF
TRBJ1-6 | - | TRBV12-3/TRBV12-4 | CAFSIRAVGVSSYNSPLHF
TRBJ2-5 | few | TRBV3-1 | CASSQDGTSGGETQYF
TRBJ2-5 | many | TRBV20-1 | CSAGGRGRETQYF
TRBJ1-4 | - | TRBV7-6 | CASSPRTATNEKLFF
TRBJ2-5 | - | TRBV24-1 | CATSPGPGQGKETQYF
TRBJ1-1 | - | TRBV19 | CASSLRRTEAFF
TRBJ2-3 | many | TRBV15 | CATTPKVGGLANTQYF
TRBJ1-2 | - | TRBV7-2 | CASSLSGVGGYTF
TRBJ1-5 | - | TRBV7-6 | CASSRDTFQPQHF